This T cell receptor (beta chain) was captured in a study of blood T cells in healthy people across ages. Collection of around 10 milliliters of peripheral blood was performed for each donor. The authors ran a second PCR of 7 to 11 cycles using a sample-barcoded 5' primer and a J-beta primer mix. A single record per CDR3 protein comes from TCRdb applying MiXCR to the 5' RACE reads. The data show approximately 800,000 distinct CDR3 sequences, roughly 24% seen once. CDR3 length: 13 residues. Germline CDR1 is MDHEN and CDR2 is SYDVKM. Trimming took 6 bases from V and 3 from J, leaving 9 bases between them. These same records also appear under a second study, on T cells of mothers and their children.

Sequencing used blood. The chain links TRBV28 to TRBJ1-5; D may be TRBD1 (5 bases). The TCR originated in a boy aged 5 to 17 in good health. For the CDR3, the DNA is TGTGCCAGCAGGGGGCTGACCAATCAGCCCCAGCATTTT. Translating gives CASRGLTNQPQHF.